This is a list of T cell receptor beta chains from one sample in a study of beta chain features in type 1 diabetes. Repertoires were generated with immunoSEQ multiplex PCR, while TCRdb's copy carries only in-frame clones and drops some. Of about 900,000 clones listed, about a sixth were seen once; the top ten hold around 0.02%. Sequenced sample: naive CD4+ T cells from blood. The source is a woman aged 18-35 years in good health. CDR3s include the opening cysteine and the closing phenylalanine or tryptophan. Each record gives: CDR3 protein, CDR3 DNA, J gene, V gene, clone size, D gene. D genes are given only for firm matches. Some rows have no size entry. The others give once, few or many, or a class for an expanded clone.

CDR3: CASRTGIYSNQPQHF
DNA: TGTGCCAGCAGAACAGGGATCTATAGCAATCAGCCCCAGCATTTT
J: TRBJ1-5
V: TRBV6-5
size: few
D: NA

CDR3: CASSLGQGKPNEQFF
DNA: TGTGCCAGCAGCTTGGGACAGGGCAAGCCAAATGAGCAGTTCTTC
J: TRBJ2-1
V: TRBV5-6
size: NA
D: TRBD1

CDR3: CASSYVETQYF
DNA: TGTGCCAGCAGCTACGTAGAGACCCAGTACTTC
J: TRBJ2-5
V: TRBV6-6
size: NA
D: NA

CDR3: CAKKGYGYTF
DNA: TGTGCCAAAAAGGGCTATGGCTACACCTTC
J: TRBJ1-2
V: TRBV19
size: few
D: NA

CDR3: CASSLRRTRGSYNEQFF
DNA: TGTGCCAGCAGCTTACGCAGGACTAGAGGTTCTTACAATGAGCAGTTCTTC
J: TRBJ2-1
V: TRBV7-9
size: NA
D: TRBD2

CDR3: CASSFRGDSGTSEQFF
DNA: TGTGCCAGCAGCTTCAGGGGGGACAGCGGGACTAGTGAGCAGTTCTTC
J: TRBJ2-1
V: TRBV7-9
size: NA
D: NA

CDR3: CASSLGLAGELLFF
DNA: TGCGCCAGCAGCTTGGGGCTAGCGGGAGAGTTGCTGTTTTTT
J: TRBJ2-2
V: TRBV5-1
size: NA
D: TRBD2

CDR3: CASSPLAASYEQYF
DNA: TGTGCCAGCTCACCGCTAGCTGCCTCCTACGAGCAGTACTTC
J: TRBJ2-7
V: TRBV18
size: NA
D: NA

CDR3: CASSQDLRGNNEQFF
DNA: TGCGCCAGCAGCCAAGACCTGCGGGGGAACAATGAGCAGTTCTTC
J: TRBJ2-1
V: TRBV4-3
size: NA
D: TRBD2

CDR3: CASSRSGGTVNEKLFF
DNA: TGCGCCAGCAGCCGATCGGGGGGGACAGTTAATGAAAAACTGTTTTTT
J: TRBJ1-4
V: TRBV4-3
size: few
D: TRBD1

CDR3: CASSLAPTGEVDTQYF
DNA: TGCGCCAGCAGCTTGGCCCCGACAGGGGAAGTAGATACGCAGTATTTT
J: TRBJ2-3
V: TRBV5-1
size: NA
D: TRBD1

CDR3: CASSLGQGGEQYF
DNA: TGCGCCAGCAGCTTGGGACAGGGGGGCGAGCAGTACTTC
J: TRBJ2-7
V: TRBV5-1
size: NA
D: TRBD1

CDR3: CASSVGFRSSYEQYF
DNA: TGTGCCAGCAGCGTAGGCTTCAGGAGTTCCTACGAGCAGTACTTC
J: TRBJ2-7
V: TRBV9
size: NA
D: NA

CDR3: CASKVGTSGNEQFF
DNA: TGTGCCAGTAAAGTCGGGACTAGCGGGAATGAGCAGTTCTTC
J: TRBJ2-1
V: TRBV12-1
size: few
D: NA

CDR3: CASSPPNSGDEQFF
DNA: TGTGCCAGCTCACCACCTAATAGCGGAGACGAGCAGTTCTTC
J: TRBJ2-1
V: TRBV18
size: few
D: NA

CDR3: CASSLEHVSSYNEQFF
DNA: TGTGCCAGCAGCTTGGAACACGTGAGCTCCTACAATGAGCAGTTCTTC
J: TRBJ2-1
V: TRBV5-4
size: once
D: NA

CDR3: CASSTPGQGYSGANVLTF
DNA: TGTGCCAGCAGCACTCCGGGACAGGGATACTCTGGGGCCAACGTCCTGACTTTC
J: TRBJ2-6
V: TRBV7-2
size: NA
D: TRBD1

CDR3: CASTRGRRAFF
DNA: TGTGCCAGCACCCGCGGGAGGAGGGCTTTCTTT
J: TRBJ1-1
V: TRBV25-1
size: NA
D: NA

CDR3: CSASGDYEQFF
DNA: TGCAGTGCTTCCGGGGATTATGAGCAGTTCTTC
J: TRBJ2-1
V: TRBV20-1
size: NA
D: NA

CDR3: CASSWRTSGNSYEQYF
DNA: TGTGCCAGCAGCTGGCGGACTAGCGGGAATTCCTACGAGCAGTACTTC
J: TRBJ2-7
V: TRBV11-2
size: NA
D: TRBD2

CDR3: CASSFPSRATYNEQFF
DNA: TGTGCCAGCAGCTTCCCAAGTAGGGCCACCTACAATGAGCAGTTCTTC
J: TRBJ2-1
V: TRBV9
size: NA
D: NA

CDR3: CASLEAEVGVFF
DNA: TGTGCCAGCCTAGAGGCCGAGGTTGGTGTGTTTTTT
J: TRBJ1-4
V: TRBV28
size: few
D: NA